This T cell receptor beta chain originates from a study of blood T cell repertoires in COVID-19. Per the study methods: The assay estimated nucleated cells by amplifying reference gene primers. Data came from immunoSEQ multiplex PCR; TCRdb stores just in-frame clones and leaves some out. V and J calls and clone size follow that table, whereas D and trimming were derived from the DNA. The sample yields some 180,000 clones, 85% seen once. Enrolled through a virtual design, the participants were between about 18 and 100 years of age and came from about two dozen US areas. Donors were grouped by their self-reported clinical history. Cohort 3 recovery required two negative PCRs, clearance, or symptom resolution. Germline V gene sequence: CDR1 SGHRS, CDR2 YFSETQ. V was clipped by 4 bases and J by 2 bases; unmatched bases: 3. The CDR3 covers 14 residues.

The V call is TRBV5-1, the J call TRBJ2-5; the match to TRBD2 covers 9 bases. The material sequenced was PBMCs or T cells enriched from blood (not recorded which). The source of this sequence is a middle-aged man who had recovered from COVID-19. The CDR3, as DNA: TGCGCCAGCAGCCCAGCGGGGGGTCAAGAGACCCAGTACTTC. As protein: CASSPAGGQETQYF.